This TCR beta chain originates from a study of graft-versus-host responses after intestinal transplantation. Study overall: The recipients all started with anti-thymocyte globulin induction and then took tacrolimus and steroids for about three years. Study findings and constraints: GvH clones were found in recipient marrow; some appeared first in ileum or blood. When patients had graft-donor T cell macrochimerism, their allografts held high graft-versus-host to host-versus-graft clonal ratios.

This CDR3 has 18 amino acids. Germline loops: CDR1 MGHRA, CDR2 YSYEKL. Trimming removed 3 bases from V and 2 bases from J, with 20 bases in between. Note on this clone: Antigen: not known.

The method was immunoSEQ multiplex PCR; TCRdb's version includes in-frame clones alone and lacks a portion of them. The sample consists of 40,000 or so clones, 90% to 95% of them appearing once. Material: PBMCs, obtained 16 days after intestinal transplant. The TCR was taken from a human patient who received an intestinal transplant, so some T cells may come from the graft donor. The chain couples TRBV4-1 to TRBJ2-1, with D perhaps TRBD2 (5 bases). The DNA of the CDR3 is TGCGCCAGCAGCCATCCTACTGTGCAGCGGAAACCCTACAATGAGCAGTTCTTC. It specifies CASSHPTVQRKPYNEQFF.